This is a list of T cell receptor beta chains from one sample in a study of monozygotic twins with inflammatory bowel disease. TCRdb reprocessed the 5' RACE reads, keeping one entry per CDR3 protein, no DNA. Here the sample table reports approximately 400,000 distinct CDR3 sequences. Input material: blood. Receptors originate from a human donor with ulcerative colitis or Crohn's disease, or a healthy co-twin of an affected twin (not recorded which). Each CDR3 is given with its conserved first and last residue. The order of the fields is CDR3 length, J gene, V gene, CDR3 protein.

CDR3 length: 16
J gene: TRBJ2-2
V gene: TRBV12-3/TRBV12-4
CDR3 protein: CASREGGTSAPGELFF

CDR3 length: 14
J gene: TRBJ1-1
V gene: TRBV6-5
CDR3 protein: CASSYSTGGSEAFF

CDR3 length: 15
J gene: TRBJ2-1
V gene: TRBV28
CDR3 protein: CASSREERGDNEQFF

CDR3 length: 15
J gene: TRBJ2-1
V gene: TRBV29-1
CDR3 protein: CSVNPGLAGYNEQFF

CDR3 length: 13
J gene: TRBJ2-1
V gene: TRBV20-1
CDR3 protein: CSSRGASYNEQFF

CDR3 length: 15
J gene: TRBJ2-7
V gene: TRBV5-1
CDR3 protein: CASSFQGAPSYEQYF

CDR3 length: 13
J gene: TRBJ2-5
V gene: TRBV5-1
CDR3 protein: CASRGSRQETQYF

CDR3 length: 13
J gene: TRBJ1-1
V gene: TRBV7-9
CDR3 protein: CASTLRGVTEAFF

CDR3 length: 15
J gene: TRBJ2-7
V gene: TRBV5-1
CDR3 protein: CASSLNPADLYEQYF

CDR3 length: 16
J gene: TRBJ2-3
V gene: TRBV4-3
CDR3 protein: CASSQSGALSTDTQYF

CDR3 length: 13
J gene: TRBJ1-5
V gene: TRBV6-2/TRBV6-3
CDR3 protein: CASSQGALGPQHF

CDR3 length: 12
J gene: TRBJ1-2
V gene: TRBV6-1
CDR3 protein: CASRAGYYGYTF

CDR3 length: 16
J gene: TRBJ1-1
V gene: TRBV6-5
CDR3 protein: CASSYSSGGKNTEAFF

CDR3 length: 15
J gene: TRBJ2-7
V gene: TRBV5-1
CDR3 protein: CASSLLGQRFYEQYF

CDR3 length: 14
J gene: TRBJ2-2
V gene: TRBV11-3
CDR3 protein: CASSLVTGVGELFF

CDR3 length: 14
J gene: TRBJ2-2
V gene: TRBV27
CDR3 protein: CASTLGRETGELFF

CDR3 length: 15
J gene: TRBJ2-3
V gene: TRBV9
CDR3 protein: CASSPGRTSTDTQYF

CDR3 length: 16
J gene: TRBJ2-5
V gene: TRBV5-1
CDR3 protein: CASSLGPGQLQETQYF

CDR3 length: 16
J gene: TRBJ2-5
V gene: TRBV5-8
CDR3 protein: CASSSPRGGGGETQYF

CDR3 length: 13
J gene: TRBJ1-6
V gene: TRBV3-1
CDR3 protein: CASSPEPNSPLHF

CDR3 length: 13
J gene: TRBJ2-5
V gene: TRBV12-3/TRBV12-4
CDR3 protein: CASSFLSGETQYF

CDR3 length: 18
J gene: TRBJ2-5
V gene: TRBV5-1
CDR3 protein: CASSLVGRDRVLEETQYF

CDR3 length: 16
J gene: TRBJ2-3
V gene: TRBV28
CDR3 protein: CASSSWTSGSPDTQYF

CDR3 length: 17
J gene: TRBJ1-1
V gene: TRBV28
CDR3 protein: CASFQTNAGAWNTEAFF

CDR3 length: 16
J gene: TRBJ2-3
V gene: TRBV7-2
CDR3 protein: CASSLASGGARDTQYF

CDR3 length: 14
J gene: TRBJ2-5
V gene: TRBV20-1
CDR3 protein: CSARDRVNQETQYF

CDR3 length: 16
J gene: TRBJ1-1
V gene: TRBV5-6
CDR3 protein: CASSAAQGAMNTEAFF

CDR3 length: 16
J gene: TRBJ2-2
V gene: TRBV5-1
CDR3 protein: CASSPEGQSNTGELFF

CDR3 length: 16
J gene: TRBJ2-5
V gene: TRBV20-1
CDR3 protein: CSARGGLAGGQETQYF

CDR3 length: 15
J gene: TRBJ2-2
V gene: TRBV12-3/TRBV12-4
CDR3 protein: CASSFGTPGTGELFF

CDR3 length: 17
J gene: TRBJ1-2
V gene: TRBV10-3
CDR3 protein: CAISTDWETVTFRGYTF

CDR3 length: 14
J gene: TRBJ2-5
V gene: TRBV28
CDR3 protein: CASSLQGGVETQYF

CDR3 length: 15
J gene: TRBJ2-1
V gene: TRBV5-6
CDR3 protein: CASSILFSGTDEQFF

CDR3 length: 15
J gene: TRBJ1-5
V gene: TRBV6-1
CDR3 protein: CASSQYQGAGQPQHF

CDR3 length: 12
J gene: TRBJ1-1
V gene: TRBV20-1
CDR3 protein: CSARRAGAEAFF

CDR3 length: 14
J gene: TRBJ1-1
V gene: TRBV6-6
CDR3 protein: CASSYSGTPSEAFF

CDR3 length: 14
J gene: TRBJ2-3
V gene: TRBV29-1
CDR3 protein: CSARTSLSTDTQYF

CDR3 length: 14
J gene: TRBJ2-1
V gene: TRBV7-2
CDR3 protein: CASSPVPAGTSQFF

CDR3 length: 13
J gene: TRBJ1-1
V gene: TRBV12-3/TRBV12-4
CDR3 protein: CASNSGLNTEAFF

CDR3 length: 14
J gene: TRBJ2-6
V gene: TRBV24-1
CDR3 protein: CATSDRTWANVLTF

CDR3 length: 14
J gene: TRBJ1-3
V gene: TRBV5-1
CDR3 protein: CASRDIRSGNTIYF

CDR3 length: 13
J gene: TRBJ2-7
V gene: TRBV7-9
CDR3 protein: CASSLASDYEQYF

CDR3 length: 16
J gene: TRBJ2-7
V gene: TRBV18
CDR3 protein: CASSRRTQGVSYEQYF

CDR3 length: 17
J gene: TRBJ2-3
V gene: TRBV6-5
CDR3 protein: CASSYGGRKVYTDTQYF

CDR3 length: 17
J gene: TRBJ1-2
V gene: TRBV29-1
CDR3 protein: CSVEEVRQGPEGYGYTF

CDR3 length: 12
J gene: TRBJ1-2
V gene: TRBV6-5
CDR3 protein: CASSHPGAGYTF

CDR3 length: 16
J gene: TRBJ2-1
V gene: TRBV30
CDR3 protein: CAWSVGLAGGAGEQFF

CDR3 length: 13
J gene: TRBJ2-1
V gene: TRBV20-1
CDR3 protein: CSASPPPYNEQFF

CDR3 length: 16
J gene: TRBJ2-3
V gene: TRBV5-1
CDR3 protein: CASSDTRLAGRDTQYF

CDR3 length: 14
J gene: TRBJ1-1
V gene: TRBV5-1
CDR3 protein: CASSISGGVTEAFF

CDR3 length: 16
J gene: TRBJ1-3
V gene: TRBV2
CDR3 protein: CASSEWAGSNGNTIYF

CDR3 length: 16
J gene: TRBJ2-1
V gene: TRBV3-1
CDR3 protein: CASSQVVGTGYNEQFF

CDR3 length: 15
J gene: TRBJ2-1
V gene: TRBV9
CDR3 protein: CASSQTSGIYNEQFF

CDR3 length: 14
J gene: TRBJ2-7
V gene: TRBV7-7
CDR3 protein: CASSSRAPAYEQYF

CDR3 length: 14
J gene: TRBJ2-2
V gene: TRBV2
CDR3 protein: CASADGPYTGELFF